Only one count was recorded for the clone carrying this TCR beta chain. Its antigen is still unknown. This record comes from a study of Ad26.COV2.S vaccination and SARS-CoV-2 variants. Study-wide context: The donor was enrolled in the Ad26.COV2.S arm of the COV1001 trial.

The assay was immunoSEQ multiplex PCR, and TCRdb's table has in-frame clones only and misses some. Of about 480,000 clones listed, approximately 90% are singletons. Study-wide findings and caveats: Spike-specific TCR breadth in vaccine recipients exceeded that seen in placebo recipients.

This sample's treatment: approximately 18 received Ad26.COV2.S at low or high dose, single or two shots; about 5 received placebo; per-sample allocation not given. Each sample was drawn 63 days after the first injection (of vaccine or placebo). The material was peripheral blood, obtained in a trial of Ad26.COV2.S vaccine versus placebo. The source of this sequence is a person aged 18 to 59 who received the Ad26.COV2.S COVID-19 vaccine or a placebo.

CDR3 in DNA: TGTGCCACCAGGGGGTGGCCTTGGGACACTGAAGCTTTCTTT. Protein sequence: CATRGWPWDTEAFF. The chain employs TRBV27 and TRBJ1-1; 7 nucleotides agree with TRBD1. The CDR3 sequence is 14 residues long. J was trimmed by 3 bases and V by 10 bases; bases with no gene match: 11. Germline CDR1 is MNHEY and CDR2 is SMNVEV (reference sequence).